This T cell receptor beta chain comes out of a study of blood T cell repertoires in COVID-19. On the study more broadly: The United States, Italy and Spain supplied acute and convalescent COVID-19 samples. From T cells, B-cell-depleted T cells, or PBMCs came the material, which was cDNA or gDNA.

Authors' methods: The authors estimated nucleated cell counts from reference gene primer amplification. The assay was immunoSEQ multiplex PCR, and TCRdb's table has in-frame clones only and misses some. V and J calls and clone size follow that table, whereas D and trimming were derived from the DNA. This table has tens of thousands of clones, less than 80% appearing once. The CDR3 spans 12 residues. With 4 bases removed from V and 8 bases from J, the gap between germline ends came to 10 bases. The germline V gene has CDR1 SGHDT and CDR2 YYEEEE. The clonotype comes from a man aged 55-75 years with active or convalescent COVID-19. Sample: peripheral blood. The chain employs TRBV5-6 and TRBJ2-1; maybe TRBD1 (5 bases). CDR3 residues: CASSRVRDEQFF. CDR3 DNA sequence: TGTGCCAGCAGCCGCGTCAGGGATGAGCAGTTCTTC.